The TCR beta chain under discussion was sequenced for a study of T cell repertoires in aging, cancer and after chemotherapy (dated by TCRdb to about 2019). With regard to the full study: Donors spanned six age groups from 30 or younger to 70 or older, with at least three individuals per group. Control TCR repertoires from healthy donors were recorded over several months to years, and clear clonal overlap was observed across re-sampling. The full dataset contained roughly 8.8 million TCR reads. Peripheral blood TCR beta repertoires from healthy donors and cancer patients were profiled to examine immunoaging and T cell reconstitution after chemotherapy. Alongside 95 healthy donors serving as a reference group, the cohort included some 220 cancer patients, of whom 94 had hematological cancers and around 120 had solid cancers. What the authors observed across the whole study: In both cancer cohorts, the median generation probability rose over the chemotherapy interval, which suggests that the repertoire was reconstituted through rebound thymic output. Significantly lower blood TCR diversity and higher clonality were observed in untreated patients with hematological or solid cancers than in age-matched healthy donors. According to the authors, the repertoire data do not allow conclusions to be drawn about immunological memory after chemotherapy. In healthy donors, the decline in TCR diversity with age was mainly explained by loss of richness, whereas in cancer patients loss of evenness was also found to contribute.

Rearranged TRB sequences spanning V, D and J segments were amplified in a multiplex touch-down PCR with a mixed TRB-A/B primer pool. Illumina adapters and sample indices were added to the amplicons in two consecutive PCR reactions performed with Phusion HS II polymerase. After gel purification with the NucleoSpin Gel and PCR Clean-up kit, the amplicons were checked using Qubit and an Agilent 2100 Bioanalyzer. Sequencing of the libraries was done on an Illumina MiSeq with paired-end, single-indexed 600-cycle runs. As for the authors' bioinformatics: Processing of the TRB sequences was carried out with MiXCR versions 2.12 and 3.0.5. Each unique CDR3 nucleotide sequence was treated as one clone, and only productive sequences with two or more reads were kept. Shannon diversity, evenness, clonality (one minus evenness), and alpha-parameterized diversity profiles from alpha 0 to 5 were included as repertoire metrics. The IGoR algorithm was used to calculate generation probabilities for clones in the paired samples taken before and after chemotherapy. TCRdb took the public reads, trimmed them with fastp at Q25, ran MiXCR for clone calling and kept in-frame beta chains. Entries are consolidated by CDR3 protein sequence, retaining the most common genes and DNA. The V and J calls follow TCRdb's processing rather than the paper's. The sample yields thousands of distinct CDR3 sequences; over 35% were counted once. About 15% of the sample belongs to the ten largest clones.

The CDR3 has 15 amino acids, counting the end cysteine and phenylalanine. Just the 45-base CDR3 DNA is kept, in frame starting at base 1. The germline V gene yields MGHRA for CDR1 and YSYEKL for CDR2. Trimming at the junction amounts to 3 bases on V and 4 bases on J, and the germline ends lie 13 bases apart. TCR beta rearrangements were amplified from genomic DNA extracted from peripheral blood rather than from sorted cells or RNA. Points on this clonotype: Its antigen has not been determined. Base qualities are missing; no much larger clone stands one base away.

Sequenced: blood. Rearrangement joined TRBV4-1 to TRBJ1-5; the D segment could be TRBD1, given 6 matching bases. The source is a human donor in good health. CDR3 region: CASSQDRQRNQPQHF. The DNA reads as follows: TGCGCCAGCAGCCAGGACAGACAGCGTAATCAGCCCCAGCATTTT.